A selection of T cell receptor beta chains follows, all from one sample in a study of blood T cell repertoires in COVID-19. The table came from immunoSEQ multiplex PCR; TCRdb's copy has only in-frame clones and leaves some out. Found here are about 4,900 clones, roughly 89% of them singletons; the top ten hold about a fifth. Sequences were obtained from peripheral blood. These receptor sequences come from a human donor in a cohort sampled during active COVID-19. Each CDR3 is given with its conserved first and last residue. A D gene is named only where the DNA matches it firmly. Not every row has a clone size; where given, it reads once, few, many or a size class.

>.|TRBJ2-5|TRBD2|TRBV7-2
TGTGCCAGCAGCTTAGGGCTAGCGGGGGGGCAGGAGACCCAGTACTTC
CASSLGLAGGQETQYF
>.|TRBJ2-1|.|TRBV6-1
TGTGCCAGCAGTGTACTTACAGGGAGCTCCTACAATGAGCAGTTCTTC
CASSVLTGSSYNEQFF
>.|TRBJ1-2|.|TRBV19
TGTGCCAGCAGTACGAGCTCGGGTCTTGGCTACACCTTC
CASSTSSGLGYTF
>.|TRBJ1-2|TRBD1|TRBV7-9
TGTGCCAGCAGCTTTAACAGGGGTGGCTACACCTTC
CASSFNRGGYTF
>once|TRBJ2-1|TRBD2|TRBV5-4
TGTGCCAGCAGCCCGGGCGCTAGCGGGTATAAGGATTTCTATGAGCAGTTCTTC
CASSPGASGYKDFYEQFF
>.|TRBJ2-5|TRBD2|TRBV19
TGTGCCAGTAGTTCTAGCGGGGGGTCATTTCCCGCCCAGTACTTC
CASSSSGGSFPAQYF
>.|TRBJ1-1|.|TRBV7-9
TGTGCCAGCAGCTTAGGCTCTGTGGTAACCGACGGGAATATCTTT
CASSLGSVVTDGNIF
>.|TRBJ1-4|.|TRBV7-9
TGTGCCAGCAGCTTAATCAGGGATAATGAAAAACTGTTTTTT
CASSLIRDNEKLFF
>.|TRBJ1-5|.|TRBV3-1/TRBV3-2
TGTGCCAGCAGCCAAAATGCACAGGGCAATCAGCCCCAGCATTTT
CASSQNAQGNQPQHF
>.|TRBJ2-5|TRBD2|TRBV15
TGTGCCACCAGCGCTCAGGGCGGGGGTCTACAAGAGACCCAGTACTTC
CATSAQGGGLQETQYF
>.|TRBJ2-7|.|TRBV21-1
TGTGCCAGCAGCGCGGGGCCGGTGGGGGAGCAGTACTTC
CASSAGPVGEQYF
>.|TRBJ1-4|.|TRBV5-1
TGCGCCAGCAGCCCCGAGTCCTCAACTAATGAAAAACTGTTTTTT
CASSPESSTNEKLFF
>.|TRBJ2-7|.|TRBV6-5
TGTGCCAGCAGTTACTCGCAGGGTTGGGAGCAGTACTTC
CASSYSQGWEQYF
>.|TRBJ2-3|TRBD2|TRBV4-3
TGCGCCAGCAGCCAAGAGGCTAGCGGGGCCCCAGATACGCAGTATTTT
CASSQEASGAPDTQYF
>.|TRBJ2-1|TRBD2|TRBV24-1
TGTGCCACCAGTGACCAAAGGACTAGCGGGAGGGACTACAATGAGCAGTTCTTC
CATSDQRTSGRDYNEQFF
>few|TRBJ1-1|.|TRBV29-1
TGCAGCGGGGGGCCAGGGAACACTGAAGCTTTCTTT
CSGGPGNTEAFF
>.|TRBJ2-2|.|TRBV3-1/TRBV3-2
TGTGCCAGCAGCCACGCGGGATTCACCGGGGAGCTGTTTTTT
CASSHAGFTGELFF
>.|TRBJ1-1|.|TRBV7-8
TGTGCCAGCAGCTTAGTGTCTCCGGGATTGAACACTGAAGCTTTCTTT
CASSLVSPGLNTEAFF
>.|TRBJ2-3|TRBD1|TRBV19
TGTGCCAGCCAAAGACAGGGCCCAGATACGCAGTATTTT
CASQRQGPDTQYF
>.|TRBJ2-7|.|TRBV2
TGTGCCAGCAGGGATCTAGCGCTAGGCCACCGCTTC
CASRDLALGHRF
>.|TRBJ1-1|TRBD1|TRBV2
TGTGCCAGCACCCGGGACAGGGATGATACTGAAGCTTTCTTT
CASTRDRDDTEAFF
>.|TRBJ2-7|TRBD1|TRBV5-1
TGCGCCAGCAGCTGGACAGGGGGCGAAAACGAGCAGTACTTC
CASSWTGGENEQYF
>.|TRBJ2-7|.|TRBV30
TGTGCCTGGAGTGGACATACCCCACCCTACGAGCAGTACTTC
CAWSGHTPPYEQYF
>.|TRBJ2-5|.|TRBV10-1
TGCGCCAGCAGCCAGGGCAAAGGGGAGACCCAGTACTTC
CASSQGKGETQYF
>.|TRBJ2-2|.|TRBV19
TGTGCCACCCAATTGAATCCAGGATCTTGGACCGGGGAGCTGTTTTTT
CATQLNPGSWTGELFF
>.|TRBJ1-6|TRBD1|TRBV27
TGTGCCAGCAGTTTCCGATACCCAGGGGGTTCACCCCTCCACTTT
CASSFRYPGGSPLHF
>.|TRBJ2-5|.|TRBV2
TGTGCCAGCAGTGAAATTAGGACAGGGAGGGGACGGGAGACCCAGTACTTC
CASSEIRTGRGRETQYF
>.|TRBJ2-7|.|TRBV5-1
TGCGCCAGCAGCTTGTTTTCGGGTTCTTCCTACGAGCAGTACTTC
CASSLFSGSSYEQYF
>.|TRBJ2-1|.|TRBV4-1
TGCGCCAGCAGCCACCGACAGAGCCCCTACAATGAGCAGTTCTTC
CASSHRQSPYNEQFF
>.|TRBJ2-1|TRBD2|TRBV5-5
TGTGCCAGCAGCTCCCGGGCGGGGGGAGCCATGGACCATGAGCAGTTCTTC
CASSSRAGGAMDHEQFF
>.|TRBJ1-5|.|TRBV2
TGTGCCAGCAGACCCGACAGTTCCTCCGGCCGGCCCCAGCATTTT
CASRPDSSSGRPQHF
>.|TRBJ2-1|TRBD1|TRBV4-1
TGCGCCAGCAGCCAAATAACAGGGGGGAATGAGCAGTTCTTC
CASSQITGGNEQFF
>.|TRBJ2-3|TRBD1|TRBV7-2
TGTGCCAGCAGCTTAAGGTCTGGGACAGGTTACACAGATACGCAGTATTTT
CASSLRSGTGYTDTQYF
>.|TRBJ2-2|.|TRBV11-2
TGTGCCAGCAGCTTGCGGCAGAGCATAAACACCGGGGAGCTGTTTTTT
CASSLRQSINTGELFF
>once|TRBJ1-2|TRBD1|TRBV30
TGTGCCTGGAGTGTACCACAGGGGGCTATCAACTATGGCTACACCTTC
CAWSVPQGAINYGYTF
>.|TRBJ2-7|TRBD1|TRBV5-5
TGTGCCAGCAGCCCAAAGGAGTCGGGACAGCAACCCTACGAGCAGTACTTC
CASSPKESGQQPYEQYF
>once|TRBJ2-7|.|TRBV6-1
TGTGCCAGCAGTGACCTACTCTACGAGCAGTACTTC
CASSDLLYEQYF
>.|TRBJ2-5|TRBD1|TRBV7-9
TGTGCCAGCAGCGGTGGGACAGGGGGGCAAGAGACCCAGTACTTC
CASSGGTGGQETQYF